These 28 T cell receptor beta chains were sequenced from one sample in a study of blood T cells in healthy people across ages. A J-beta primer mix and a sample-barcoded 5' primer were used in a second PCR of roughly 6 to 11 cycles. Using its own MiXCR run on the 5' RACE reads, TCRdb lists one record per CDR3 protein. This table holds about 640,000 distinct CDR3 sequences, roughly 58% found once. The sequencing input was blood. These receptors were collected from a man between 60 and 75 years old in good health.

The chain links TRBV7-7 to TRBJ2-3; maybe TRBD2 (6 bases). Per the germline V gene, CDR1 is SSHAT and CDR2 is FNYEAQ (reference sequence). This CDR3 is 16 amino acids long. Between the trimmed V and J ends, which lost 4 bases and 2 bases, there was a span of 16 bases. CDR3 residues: CASSSRGALDTDTQYF. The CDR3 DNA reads TGTGCCAGCAGCTCTCGCGGGGCTCTCGACACAGATACGCAGTATTTT.

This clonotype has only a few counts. The CDR3 region has the DNA TGCAGCGCTGAGATCCAAGAGACCCAGTACTTC. This translates into CSAEIQETQYF. The chain couples TRBV29-1 to TRBJ2-5; D is undetermined. Germline V gene lookup returns CDR1 SQVTM and CDR2 ANQGSEA. The ends were cut back, 7 bases at V and 1 base at J, with 7 bases in the middle. The CDR3 loop spans 11 amino acids.

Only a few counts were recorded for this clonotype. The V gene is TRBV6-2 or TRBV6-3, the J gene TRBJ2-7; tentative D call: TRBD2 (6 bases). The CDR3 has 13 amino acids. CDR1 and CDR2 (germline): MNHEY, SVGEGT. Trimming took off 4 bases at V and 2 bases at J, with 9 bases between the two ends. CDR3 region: CASSWGLPYEQYF. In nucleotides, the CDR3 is TGTGCCAGCAGTTGGGGACTTCCCTACGAGCAGTACTTC.

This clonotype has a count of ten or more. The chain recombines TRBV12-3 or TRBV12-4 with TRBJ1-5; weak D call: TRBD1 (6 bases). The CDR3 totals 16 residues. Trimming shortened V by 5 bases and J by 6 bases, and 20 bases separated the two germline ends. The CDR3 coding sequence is TGTGCCAGCAGTCCGGGGGCAGGTTCCCTGGGTCAGCCCCAGCATTTT. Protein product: CASSPGAGSLGQPQHF.

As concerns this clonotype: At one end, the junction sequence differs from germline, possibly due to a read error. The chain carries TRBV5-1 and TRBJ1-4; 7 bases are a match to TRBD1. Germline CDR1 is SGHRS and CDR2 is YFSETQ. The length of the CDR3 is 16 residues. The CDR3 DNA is TGCGCCTGCAGCTTGACCGGGACAGTGGCTAATGAAAAACTGTTTTTT. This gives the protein CACSLTGTVANEKLFF.

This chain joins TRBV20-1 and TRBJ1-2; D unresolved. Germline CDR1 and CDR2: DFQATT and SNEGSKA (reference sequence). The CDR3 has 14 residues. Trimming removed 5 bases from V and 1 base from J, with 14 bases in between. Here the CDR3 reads CSASRGALNYGYTF. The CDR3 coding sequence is TGCAGTGCTTCCCGGGGAGCACTTAACTATGGCTACACCTTC.

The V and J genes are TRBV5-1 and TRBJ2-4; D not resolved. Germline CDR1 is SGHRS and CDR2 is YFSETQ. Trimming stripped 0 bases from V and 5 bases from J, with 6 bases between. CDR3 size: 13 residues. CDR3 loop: CASSLVGENIQYF. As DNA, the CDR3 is TGCGCCAGCAGCTTGGTTGGGGAAAACATTCAGTACTTC.

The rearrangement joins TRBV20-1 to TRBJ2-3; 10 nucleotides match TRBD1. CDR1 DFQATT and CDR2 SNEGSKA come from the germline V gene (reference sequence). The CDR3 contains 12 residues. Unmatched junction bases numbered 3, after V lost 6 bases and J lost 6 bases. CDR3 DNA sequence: TGCAGTGCAGGACAGGGGGTGGATACGCAGTATTTT. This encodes CSAGQGVDTQYF.

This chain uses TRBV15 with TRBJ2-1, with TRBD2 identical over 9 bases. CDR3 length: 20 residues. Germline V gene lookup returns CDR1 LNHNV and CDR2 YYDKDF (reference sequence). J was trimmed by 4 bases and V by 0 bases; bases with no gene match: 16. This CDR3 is CATSRDLPKIAGGPYNEQFF. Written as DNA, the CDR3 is TGTGCCACCAGCAGAGATCTCCCCAAAATTGCGGGGGGGCCGTACAATGAGCAGTTCTTC.

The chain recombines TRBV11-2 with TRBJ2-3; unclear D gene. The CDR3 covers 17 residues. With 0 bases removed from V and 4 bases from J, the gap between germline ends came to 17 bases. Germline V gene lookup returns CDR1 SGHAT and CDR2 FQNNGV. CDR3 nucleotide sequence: TGTGCCAGCAGCTTAGAACGGACCTCGGCCTTCTCAGATACGCAGTATTTT. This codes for CASSLERTSAFSDTQYF. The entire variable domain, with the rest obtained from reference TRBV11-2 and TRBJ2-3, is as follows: EAGVAQSPRYKIIEKRQSVAFWCNPISGHATLYWYQQILGQGPKLLIQFQNNGVVDDSQLPKDRFSAERLKGVDSTLKIQPAKLEDSAVYLCASSLERTSAFSDTQYFGPGTRLTVL.

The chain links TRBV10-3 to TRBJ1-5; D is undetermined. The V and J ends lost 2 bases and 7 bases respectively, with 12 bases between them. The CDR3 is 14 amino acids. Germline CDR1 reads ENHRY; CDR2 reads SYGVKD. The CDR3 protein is CAISETPGSQPQHF. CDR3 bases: TGTGCCATCAGTGAGACTCCGGGTAGCCAGCCCCAGCATTTT.

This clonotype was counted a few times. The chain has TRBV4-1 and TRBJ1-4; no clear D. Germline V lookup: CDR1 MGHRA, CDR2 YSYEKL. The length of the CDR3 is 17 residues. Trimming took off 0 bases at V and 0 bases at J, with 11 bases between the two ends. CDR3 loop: CASSQDVSRTTNEKLFF. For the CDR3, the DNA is TGCGCCAGCAGCCAAGACGTTAGTCGCACAACTAATGAAAAACTGTTTTTT.

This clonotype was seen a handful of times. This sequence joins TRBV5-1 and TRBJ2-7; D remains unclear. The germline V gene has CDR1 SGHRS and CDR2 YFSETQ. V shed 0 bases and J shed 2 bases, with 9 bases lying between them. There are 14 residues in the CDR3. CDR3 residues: CASSLDGLPYEQYF. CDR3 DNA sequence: TGCGCCAGCAGCTTGGACGGCCTCCCCTACGAGCAGTACTTC.

The CDR3 here is CASSQDYGTTLHNEQYF. The CDR3, as DNA: TGCGCCAGCAGCCAAGATTATGGGACTACCCTTCACAATGAGCAGTACTTC. The chain joins TRBV4-1 to TRBJ2-5; 7 bases are shared with TRBD2. Germline assignment: CDR1 MGHRA and CDR2 YSYEKL. The CDR3 spans 17 residues. J was trimmed by 11 bases and V by 0 bases; bases with no gene match: 18.

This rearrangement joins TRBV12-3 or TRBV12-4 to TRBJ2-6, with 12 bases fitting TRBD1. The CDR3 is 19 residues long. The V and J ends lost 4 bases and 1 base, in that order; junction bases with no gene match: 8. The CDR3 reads CASSSGDRGLRSGANVLTF. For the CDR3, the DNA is TGTGCCAGCAGTTCCGGGGACAGGGGGCTTCGGTCTGGGGCCAACGTCCTGACTTTC.

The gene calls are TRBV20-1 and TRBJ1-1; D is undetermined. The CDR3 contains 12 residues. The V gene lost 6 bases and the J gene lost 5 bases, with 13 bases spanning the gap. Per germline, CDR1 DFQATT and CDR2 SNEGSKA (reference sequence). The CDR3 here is CSARQTGTEAFF. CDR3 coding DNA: TGCAGTGCAAGACAAACGGGGACTGAAGCTTTCTTT.

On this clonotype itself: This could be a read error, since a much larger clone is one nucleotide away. The CDR3: CASSLSVYQPQHF. In DNA, the CDR3 is TGTGCCAGCAGTTTATCGGTTTATCAGCCCCAGCATTTT. The chain employs TRBV12-3 or TRBV12-4 and TRBJ1-5; D ambiguous. This CDR3 has 13 residues. V dropped 2 bases and J dropped 5 bases, with 7 bases sitting between them.

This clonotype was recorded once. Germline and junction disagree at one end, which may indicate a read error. The CDR3 DNA sequence: TGCAGTGCTCGGGAAATAGGTGGACAAGAGACCCGGTACTTC. Translation gives CSAREIGGQETRYF. The chain uses TRBV20-1 and TRBJ2-5, with D perhaps given as TRBD1 or TRBD2 (5 bases each). Per germline, CDR1 DFQATT and CDR2 SNEGSKA (reference sequence). The CDR3 runs to 14 residues.

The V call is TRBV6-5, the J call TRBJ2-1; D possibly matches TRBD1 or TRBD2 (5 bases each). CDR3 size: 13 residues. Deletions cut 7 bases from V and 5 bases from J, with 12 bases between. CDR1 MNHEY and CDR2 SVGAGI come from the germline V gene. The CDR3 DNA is TGTGCCAGCAAGAGGGACCTCAACAATGAGCAGTTCTTC. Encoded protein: CASKRDLNNEQFF.

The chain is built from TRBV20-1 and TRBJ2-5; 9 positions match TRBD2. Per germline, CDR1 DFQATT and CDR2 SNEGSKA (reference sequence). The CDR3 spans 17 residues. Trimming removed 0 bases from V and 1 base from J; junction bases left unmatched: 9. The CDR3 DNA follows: TGCAGTGCTAGAGATCCAGCGGGGGGTTACGGCCAAGAGACCCAGTACTTC. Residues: CSARDPAGGYGQETQYF.

The CDR3 DNA reads TGTGCCAGCAGTACTCTAGAGCGCGTCGGCAAGACCGGGGAGCTGTTTTTT. It is translated as CASSTLERVGKTGELFF. The chain couples TRBV12-3 or TRBV12-4 to TRBJ2-2; the D is unclear. V lost 5 bases and J lost 5, with 21 bases in between. The CDR3 consists of 17 residues.

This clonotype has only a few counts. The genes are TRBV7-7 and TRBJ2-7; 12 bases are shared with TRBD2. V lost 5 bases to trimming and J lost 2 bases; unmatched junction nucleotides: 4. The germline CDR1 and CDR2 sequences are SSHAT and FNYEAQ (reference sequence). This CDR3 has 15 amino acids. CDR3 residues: CASSPGLAGTYEQYF. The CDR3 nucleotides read TGTGCCAGCAGCCCAGGACTAGCGGGGACCTACGAGCAGTACTTC.

Here the CDR3 reads CAIQGAAENIQYF. The DNA for the CDR3 is TGTGCCATCCAGGGGGCGGCAGAAAACATTCAGTACTTC. V and J are TRBV10-3 and TRBJ2-4, with 8 bases lining up with TRBD1. This CDR3 comprises 13 residues. The V segment lost 8 bases and the J segment 5 bases; nucleotides outside the gene matches: 5. Germline loops: CDR1 ENHRY, CDR2 SYGVKD.

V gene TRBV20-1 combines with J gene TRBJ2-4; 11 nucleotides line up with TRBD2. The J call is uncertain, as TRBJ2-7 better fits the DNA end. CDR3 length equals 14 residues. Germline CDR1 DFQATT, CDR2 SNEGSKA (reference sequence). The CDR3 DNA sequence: TGCAGTGTCGCCGGGACTAGCGGCTACGGCGAGCAGTACTTC. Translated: CSVAGTSGYGEQYF.

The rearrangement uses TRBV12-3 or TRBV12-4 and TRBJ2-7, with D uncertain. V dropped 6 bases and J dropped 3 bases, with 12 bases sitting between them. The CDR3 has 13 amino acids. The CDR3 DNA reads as TGTGCCAGCAGGGGAACTGGAAACTACGAGCAGTACTTC. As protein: CASRGTGNYEQYF.

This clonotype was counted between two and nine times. CDR3 sequence (DNA): TGTGCCAGCAGTCGGGAGGGGGGGCGCTACGAGCAGTACTTC. Translation: CASSREGGRYEQYF. V gene TRBV6-5 combines with J gene TRBJ2-7, with 8 bases matching TRBD2. V gave up 5 bases and J gave up 3 bases; unmatched junction bases: 6. The CDR3 is made up of 14 amino acids. Germline V gives CDR1 MNHEY, CDR2 SVGAGI.

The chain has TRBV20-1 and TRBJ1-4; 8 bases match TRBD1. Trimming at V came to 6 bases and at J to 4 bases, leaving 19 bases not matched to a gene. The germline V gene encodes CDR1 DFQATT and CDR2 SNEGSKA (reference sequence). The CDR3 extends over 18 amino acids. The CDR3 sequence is CSAPRRGTGRRDNEKLFF. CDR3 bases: TGCAGTGCCCCTAGGCGAGGGACAGGCCGGCGAGATAATGAAAAACTGTTTTTT.

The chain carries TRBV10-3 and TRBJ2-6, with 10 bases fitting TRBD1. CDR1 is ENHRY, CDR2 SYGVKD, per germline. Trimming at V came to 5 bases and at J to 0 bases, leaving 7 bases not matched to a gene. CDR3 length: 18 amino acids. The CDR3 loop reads CAISLSGTGVSGANVLTF. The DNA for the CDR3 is TGTGCCATCAGTCTATCCGGGACAGGGGTCTCTGGGGCCAACGTCCTGACTTTC.